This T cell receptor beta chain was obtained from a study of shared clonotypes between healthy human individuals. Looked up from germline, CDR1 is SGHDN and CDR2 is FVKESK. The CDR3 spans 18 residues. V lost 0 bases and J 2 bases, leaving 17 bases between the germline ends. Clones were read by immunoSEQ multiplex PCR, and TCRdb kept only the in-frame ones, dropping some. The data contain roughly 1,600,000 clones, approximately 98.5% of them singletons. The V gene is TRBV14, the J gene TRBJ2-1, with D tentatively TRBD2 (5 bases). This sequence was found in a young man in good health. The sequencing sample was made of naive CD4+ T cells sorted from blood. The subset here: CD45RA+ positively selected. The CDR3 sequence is CASSQEPSGWGAYNEQFF. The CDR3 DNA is TGTGCCAGCAGCCAAGAACCCAGTGGTTGGGGAGCCTACAATGAGCAGTTCTTC.